This TCR beta chain was sequenced for a study of T-cell reconstitution after alpha-beta-depleted transplantation in children. This clonotype was detected only a few times. Preparation of the TCRbeta library involved a method that used unique molecular identifiers. TCRdb reanalysed the PCR reads using MiXCR and keeps one entry per CDR3 protein. The table shows roughly 400,000 distinct CDR3 sequences, with just over 20% occurring only once. Trimming shortened V by 6 bases and J by 3 bases, and 11 bases separated the two germline ends. The CDR3 has 14 residues. The receptor was derived from a human donor who donated a stem cell graft to a child with acute myeloid leukemia. The source material was PBMCs from the stem cell graft donor, sampled from the stem cell graft. The chain combines TRBV12-3 or TRBV12-4 with TRBJ2-2; possibly TRBD1 for D (5 bases). CDR3 coding DNA: TGTGCCAGCAGCCTTGACAGCTACACCGGGGAGCTGTTTTTT. Encoded protein: CASSLDSYTGELFF.